This T cell receptor (beta chain) was retrieved from a study of kidney transplant recipient with SARS-CoV-2 infection. TCRdb re-called the reads with MiXCR, one entry per CDR3 protein. The repertoire holds about 250,000 distinct CDR3 sequences, with under 30% as singletons. V lost 5 bases, J lost 4 bases, and 22 bases lay in between. The CDR3 extends over 17 amino acids. Germline CDR1 reads KGHDR; CDR2 reads SFDVKD. Many counts were recorded for this clonotype. The receptor comes from a male patient between 25 and 39 years old who had COVID-19 and was a kidney transplant recipient. Some T cells may be transferred from the graft donor. J is TRBJ1-2 and V is TRBV24-1, with no clear D. Sample: a blood sample, taken at baseline and around day 110 from a kidney transplant recipient. CDR3 DNA sequence: TGTGCCACCAGTGCCGGGCTTAGTACCAGAAAGACCTATGGCTACACCTTC. Protein product: CATSAGLSTRKTYGYTF.